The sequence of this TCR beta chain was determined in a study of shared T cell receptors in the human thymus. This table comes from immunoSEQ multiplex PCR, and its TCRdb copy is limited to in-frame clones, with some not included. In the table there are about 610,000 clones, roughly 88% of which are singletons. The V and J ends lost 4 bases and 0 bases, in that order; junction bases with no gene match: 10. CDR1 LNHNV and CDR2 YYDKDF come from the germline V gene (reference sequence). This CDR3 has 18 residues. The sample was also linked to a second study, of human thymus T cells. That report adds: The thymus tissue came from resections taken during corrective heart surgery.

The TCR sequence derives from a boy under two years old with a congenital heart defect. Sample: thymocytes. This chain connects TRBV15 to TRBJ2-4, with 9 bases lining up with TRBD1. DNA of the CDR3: TGTGCCACCAGCACCGAGGACAGGGGAGGAGTAGCCAAAAACATTCAGTACTTC. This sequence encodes CATSTEDRGGVAKNIQYF.